This TCR beta chain was documented in a study of CDR3 diversity in severe acne (dated by TCRdb to about 2019). CDR1 and CDR2 were assigned from the germline V gene as SGHDN and FVKESK. The CDR3 numbers 14 residues from cysteine through phenylalanine. CDR3 DNA only is kept here, 42 bases in frame from base 1. V lost 4 bases and J lost 14 bases; the stretch between them is 18 bases long. Of note for this clonotype: Its antigen has not been determined. Nothing much larger sits one base from this clone, and base qualities are not available.

Receptor amplification or capture employed PCR. Sequencing was performed on an Illumina HiSeq 2000. Clones were called with MiXCR by TCRdb after fastp trimmed the public reads at Q25, and only in-frame beta chains were retained. Every distinct CDR3 protein forms one entry, paired with its most common genes and DNA. The sample table records approximately 79,000 distinct CDR3 sequences; approximately 52% of these occur just once. Of the sample, about 9.4% is held by the ten largest clones. Rearrangement joined TRBV14 to TRBJ1-6, with the D gene call left open. The sample consisted of blood. The sequence came from a male donor in good health, serving as a control. The CDR3 protein is CASSPYGPQVALHF. The bases are TGTGCCAGCAGCCCTTACGGTCCCCAGGTGGCCCTCCACTTT.